This T cell receptor (beta chain) was found in a study of shared clonotypes between healthy human individuals. Of note for this clone: What it binds is unknown.

General study findings and limits: Donor scarcity curtailed the genetic and exposure-history diversity represented herein. Sharing across four donors was highest in naive CD4 (roughly 5%) and lowest in memory CD8 (about 0.4%).

With V trimmed by 5 bases and J by 3 bases, 10 bases remained unmatched. Germline V CDR1 and CDR2: SGHTA, FQGTGA. The CDR3 is 16 amino acids. Naive CD8 cells lacked CD45RO and underwent positive selection for CCR7, leaving out terminally differentiated effector memory CD45RA+ cells. Donors were healthy HIV-negative adults without recently reported acute infections or vaccinations. The method was immunoSEQ multiplex PCR; TCRdb's version includes in-frame clones alone and lacks a portion of them. The table has around 2.1 million clones, about 93% seen once. The sample taken for sequencing was naive CD8+ T cells from PBMCs. The sequence was collected from a man aged 18 to 29 in good health. Some clones in this sample may be carry-over from other donors' samples. This sequence joins TRBV7-3 and TRBJ2-5, with TRBD2 identical over 9 bases. CDR3 residues: CASSPRTGGREETQYF. The CDR3 bases are TGTGCCAGCAGCCCTAGAACAGGCGGGAGGGAAGAGACCCAGTACTTC.